The 32 T cell receptor beta chains in this list originate from one sample, sequenced in a study of response to subunit inactivated influenza vaccine. TCRdb independently ran MiXCR on the RT-PCR reads; one entry per CDR3 protein. The sample lists approximately 520,000 distinct CDR3 sequences, 25% occurring once. The sequenced sample was CD4+ T cells sorted from PBMCs, obtained more than 4 days after vaccination. Receptor source: a man aged 45-65 years who received an inactivated influenza vaccine.

The chain combines TRBV20-1 with TRBJ2-3; 13 positions agree with TRBD2. The CDR3 totals 17 residues. Germline CDR1 is DFQATT and CDR2 is SNEGSKA (reference sequence). The CDR3 region has the DNA TGCAGCCTCCCCAAGTGGACTAGCGGGGGTTACACAGATACGCAGTATTTT. It encodes CSLPKWTSGGYTDTQYF.

This clonotype was detected a few times. The chain carries TRBV6-6 and TRBJ2-1; D may be TRBD2 (6 bases). CDR1 MNHNY and CDR2 SVGAGI come from the germline V gene (reference sequence). This CDR3 is built from 14 residues. Trimming removed 0 bases from V and 3 bases from J, with 6 bases in between. CDR3 sequence: CASSYSTSYNEQFF. CDR3 nucleotides: TGTGCCAGCAGTTACTCGACTAGCTACAATGAGCAGTTCTTC.

There are a few counts of this clonotype. V and J are TRBV5-1 and TRBJ2-1; tentative D call: TRBD2 (5 bases). The V and J ends lost 0 bases and 2 bases respectively, with 9 bases between them. Germline V gene lookup returns CDR1 SGHRS and CDR2 YFSETQ. The CDR3 spans 15 residues. CDR3 coding DNA: TGCGCCAGCAGCTTGGAACAGACTACCTACAATGAGCAGTTCTTC. This sequence encodes CASSLEQTTYNEQFF. Complete variable domain (other parts from reference TRBV5-1 and TRBJ2-1): KAGVTQTPRYLIKTRGQQVTLSCSPISGHRSVSWYQQTPGQGLQFLFEYFSETQRNKGNFPGRFSGRQFSNSRSEMNVSTLELGDSALYLCASSLEQTTYNEQFFGPGTRLTVL.

The chain is built from TRBV7-6 and TRBJ2-1, with 7 bases matching TRBD2. V lost 3 bases, J lost 6 bases, and 14 bases stayed unmatched. The CDR3 length is 17 residues. The germline gives CDR1 SGHVS, CDR2 FNYEAQ. In DNA, the CDR3 is TGTGCCAGCAGCTTGGTCTTGGGGGGGGGAGTATCCAATGAGCAGTTCTTC. It is translated as CASSLVLGGGVSNEQFF.

This chain uses TRBV6-5 with TRBJ2-1; the match to TRBD2 covers 10 bases. The germline gives CDR1 MNHEY, CDR2 SVGAGI. With 0 bases clipped from V and 0 bases from J, the junction kept 2 bases outside the gene matches. The CDR3 is 17 residues long. The CDR3 loop reads CASSYSSSGSSYNEQFF. The CDR3 coding sequence is TGTGCCAGCAGTTACTCGTCTAGCGGGAGCTCCTACAATGAGCAGTTCTTC.

A few counts support this clonotype. V is TRBV7-9 and J is TRBJ2-7; D not resolved. Germline CDR1 SEHNR, CDR2 FQNEAQ (reference sequence). The V and J ends lost 4 bases and 3 bases respectively, with 13 bases between them. CDR3 size: 14 residues. CDR3 amino acids: CASSSAQIVYEQYF. CDR3 nucleotide sequence: TGTGCCAGCAGCTCCGCTCAGATAGTCTACGAGCAGTACTTC.

The chain is built from TRBV20-1 and TRBJ2-1, with 7 bases fitting TRBD1. The CDR3 spans 12 residues. Germline CDR1 DFQATT, CDR2 SNEGSKA (reference sequence). J gave up 9 bases and V 6 bases, and 8 bases lay outside the gene matches. CDR3 sequence reads: CSAKDRPFEQFF. The CDR3, as DNA: TGCAGTGCGAAGGACAGGCCCTTTGAGCAGTTCTTC.

The rearrangement links TRBV5-1 to TRBJ2-7; 13 bases line up with TRBD2. The germline V gene encodes CDR1 SGHRS and CDR2 YFSETQ. The CDR3 length is 16 residues. The trim removed 0 bases at V and 4 bases at J, leaving 4 bases unmatched. The CDR3 loop reads CASSLAWTSGSYEQYF. CDR3 nucleotide sequence: TGCGCCAGCAGCTTGGCCTGGACTAGCGGGAGTTACGAGCAGTACTTC.

In this sample, this clonotype turned up a few times. The CDR3 nucleotides read TGCGCCAGCAGCCGATCCCGACAAGATTCACCCCTCCACTTT. It yields the protein CASSRSRQDSPLHF. The rearrangement joins TRBV4-1 to TRBJ1-6; D ambiguous. The CDR3 spans 14 residues. Germline assignment: CDR1 MGHRA and CDR2 YSYEKL. V was trimmed by 4 bases and J by 8 bases, leaving 12 bases between them.

The CDR3 nucleotides are TGTGCCTGGAGTGTACTAGGGGCAGATACGCAGTATTTT. This gives the protein CAWSVLGADTQYF. The rearrangement joins TRBV30 to TRBJ2-3, with D perhaps given as TRBD1 or TRBD2 (5 bases each). CDR3 length equals 13 residues. Looked up from germline, CDR1 is GTSNPN and CDR2 is SVGIG (reference sequence). Trimming cost V 0 bases and J 4 bases, with 8 bases left between them. Together with reference TRBV30 and TRBJ2-3, the CDR3 gives the full variable domain: SQTIHQWPATLVQPVGSPLSLECTVEGTSNPNLYWYRQAAGRGLQLLFYSVGIGQISSEVPQNLSASRPQDRQFILSSKKLLLSDSGFYLCAWSVLGADTQYFGPGTRLTVL.

This chain joins TRBV12-3 or TRBV12-4 and TRBJ2-7; the D is unclear. The CDR3 is 12 residues long. V was shortened by 4 bases and J by 0 bases, with 4 bases between the two germline ends. The CDR3 reads CASSSPSYEQYF. CDR3 in DNA: TGTGCCAGCAGTTCGCCCTCCTACGAGCAGTACTTC.

This clonotype was detected only a few times. This chain connects TRBV7-9 to TRBJ2-5; TRBD1 aligns across 7 bases. Germline-derived CDR1 and CDR2 are SEHNR and FQNEAQ (reference sequence). The V and J ends lost 0 bases and 4 bases, in that order; junction bases with no gene match: 2. The CDR3 totals 14 residues. CDR3 region: CASSLAQGRETQYF. The DNA of the CDR3 is TGTGCCAGCAGCTTAGCACAGGGGAGAGAGACCCAGTACTTC.

This clonotype was seen more than once but under ten times. The V call is TRBV7-3, the J call TRBJ2-1, with 9 bases fitting TRBD2. The germline CDR1 and CDR2 sequences are SGHTA and FQGTGA. V dropped 6 bases and J dropped 6; count of bases not matched to a gene: 9. CDR3 length: 15 residues. CDR3 in DNA: TGTGCCAGCAGAATGGGAGCGGGAGGTGTCAATGAGCAGTTCTTC. Translating gives CASRMGAGGVNEQFF.

The rearrangement joins TRBV12-3 or TRBV12-4 to TRBJ2-7; 10 bases match TRBD1. This CDR3 region has 13 residues. J gave up 8 bases and V 1 base, and 2 bases lay outside the gene matches. CDR3 loop: CASSLGQGAKQYF. The CDR3 DNA reads TGTGCCAGCAGTTTAGGACAGGGGGCGAAGCAGTACTTC.

The CDR3, as DNA: TGCGCCAGCAGCACCGAGGGACAGCCCTATCAGCCCCAGCATTTT. As protein: CASSTEGQPYQPQHF. The chain uses TRBV5-1 and TRBJ1-5, with TRBD1 matching over 7 bases. V was clipped by 4 bases and J by 5 bases; unmatched bases: 9. Germline CDR1 SGHRS, CDR2 YFSETQ. The CDR3 is 15 amino acids.

This chain links TRBV6-1 with TRBJ2-2; a weak D match, TRBD1 (6 bases). This CDR3 region has 14 residues. V lost 5 bases and J lost 5, with 12 bases in between. Germline lookup yields CDR1 MNHNS and CDR2 SASEGT. The CDR3 sequence is CASSIGQFTGELFF. CDR3 nucleotides: TGTGCCAGCAGTATAGGACAGTTTACCGGGGAGCTGTTTTTT.

The rearrangement joins TRBV4-3 to TRBJ2-7, with 7 nucleotides matching TRBD2. The CDR3 has 15 residues. Germline V gene sequence: CDR1 LGHNA, CDR2 YSLEER. J gave up 4 bases and V 1 base, and 7 bases lay outside the gene matches. For the CDR3, the DNA is TGCGCCAGCAGCCAAGGGCGGGACTACTGGTACGAGCAGTACTTC. Its protein is CASSQGRDYWYEQYF.

The chain has TRBV9 and TRBJ2-2; perhaps TRBD1 as D (5 bases). Germline V gene lookup returns CDR1 SGDLS and CDR2 YYNGEE. The CDR3 sequence is 15 residues long. The V end was cut by 1 base, the J end by 4 bases, with 11 bases between. The DNA of the CDR3 is TGTGCCAGCAGCGTACAGGGATCGGCCACCGGGGAGCTGTTTTTT. This encodes CASSVQGSATGELFF.

In this sample, this clonotype turned up many times. V usage is TRBV4-3 and J usage is TRBJ1-6, with TRBD1 as a possible D gene (6 bases). V was clipped by 0 bases and J by 10 bases, with 10 bases between them. Germline CDR1 LGHNA, CDR2 YSLEER. The CDR3 runs 14 residues. CDR3 protein: CASSQEGGRSPLHF. In nucleotides, the CDR3 is TGCGCCAGCAGCCAAGAGGGGGGGCGGTCACCCCTCCACTTT.

This chain uses TRBV7-2 with TRBJ2-7, with 7 bases aligning to TRBD1. CDR3 size: 14 residues. The germline V gene encodes CDR1 SGHTA and CDR2 FQGNSA. V trimming: 4 bases; J trimming: 5 bases; junction bases outside the gene matches: 8. The CDR3 loop reads CASSSLLTGNEQYF. The CDR3 DNA sequence: TGTGCCAGCAGCTCACTCCTGACAGGGAACGAGCAGTACTTC.

J is TRBJ2-5 and V is TRBV15; D perhaps matches TRBD2 (6 bases). The CDR3 extends over 12 amino acids. Germline values: CDR1 LNHNV, CDR2 YYDKDF (reference sequence). Between the trimmed V and J ends, which lost 5 bases and 3 bases, there was a span of 7 bases. The CDR3 loop reads CATSWGEETQYF. CDR3 nucleotides: TGTGCCACCAGCTGGGGGGAAGAGACCCAGTACTTC.

The chain recombines TRBV29-1 with TRBJ2-1; 9 nucleotides align to TRBD2. The CDR3 covers 14 residues. From germline, CDR1 is SQVTM and CDR2 ANQGSEA. V shed 4 bases and J 11 bases; nucleotides not matched to a gene: 12. CDR3 in DNA: TGCAGCGTTGGGGGTCGGCTAGCGGGGAGGAAGCAGTTCTTC. Translation gives CSVGGRLAGRKQFF.

This rearrangement joins TRBV6-1 to TRBJ2-7; D ambiguous. In germline, CDR1 is MNHNS, CDR2 SASEGT. V was pared by 6 bases and J by 6 bases, with 18 bases between. The CDR3 is 14 residues long. The CDR3 spells CASRPLARHSEQYF. CDR3 DNA: TGTGCCAGCAGGCCACTGGCTAGACACAGCGAGCAGTACTTC.

The chain carries TRBV15 and TRBJ2-1; D is unresolved. V dropped 1 base and J dropped 0 bases, with 10 bases sitting between them. This CDR3 region has 16 residues. Germline lookup yields CDR1 LNHNV and CDR2 YYDKDF (reference sequence). CDR3 coding DNA: TGTGCCACCAGCAGAGGATATTTGAGCTCCTACAATGAGCAGTTCTTC. Translated, it gives CATSRGYLSSYNEQFF. The full variable domain, rest sourced from reference TRBV15 and TRBJ2-1, is DAMVIQNPRYQVTQFGKPVTLSCSQTLNHNVMYWYQQKSSQAPKLLFHYYDKDFNNEADTPDNFQSRRPNTSFCFLDIRSPGLGDTAMYLCATSRGYLSSYNEQFFGPGTRLTVL.

V and J are TRBV5-1 and TRBJ2-2; D is perhaps TRBD1 (5 bases). The V gene lost 4 bases and the J gene lost 3 bases, with 7 bases spanning the gap. The length of the CDR3 is 13 residues. Germline loops: CDR1 SGHRS, CDR2 YFSETQ. This CDR3 reads CASSPQDTGELFF. CDR3 nucleotides: TGCGCCAGCAGCCCACAGGACACCGGGGAGCTGTTTTTT.

V gene TRBV7-2 combines with J gene TRBJ2-7; no clear D gene. This CDR3 spans 14 amino acids. Trimming took off 2 bases at V and 5 bases at J, with 13 bases between the two ends. Germline-derived CDR1 and CDR2 are SGHTA and FQGNSA. The CDR3, as DNA: TGTGCCAGCAGCTTAAGGTACGAAGTGCACGAGCAGTACTTC. It yields the protein CASSLRYEVHEQYF. The full variable domain, completed using reference TRBV7-2 and TRBJ2-7, is GAGVSQSPSNKVTEKGKDVELRCDPISGHTALYWYRQSLGQGLEFLIYFQGNSAPDKSGLPSDRFSAERTGGSVSTLTIQRTQQEDSAVYLCASSLRYEVHEQYFGPGTRLTVT.

Only a few counts were recorded for this clonotype. The genes are TRBV10-3 and TRBJ1-5, with TRBD1 as a possible D gene (6 bases). The CDR3 totals 14 residues. Looked up from germline, CDR1 is ENHRY and CDR2 is SYGVKD. The V end lost 4 bases, the J end lost 6 bases, and 13 bases lay between the germline ends. This CDR3 reads CAISGGAGGQPQHF. CDR3 nucleotide sequence: TGTGCCATCAGTGGGGGGGCTGGGGGTCAGCCCCAGCATTTT.

The chain uses TRBV20-1 and TRBJ2-7, with TRBD1 matching over 9 bases. V shed 3 bases and J 3 bases; nucleotides not matched to a gene: 6. This CDR3 is built from 14 residues. Germline V gene lookup returns CDR1 DFQATT and CDR2 SNEGSKA (reference sequence). The CDR3 region has the DNA TGCAGTGCTAGGGGGGGACAGGGAGGCTACGAGCAGTACTTC. The encoded protein is CSARGGQGGYEQYF.

This clonotype appeared a few times. V and J are TRBV11-1 and TRBJ2-7; 8 nucleotides line up with TRBD2. Germline V CDR1 and CDR2: SGHAT, FQDESV (reference sequence). J lost 0 bases, V lost 7 bases, and 17 bases had no gene match. The CDR3 spans 18 residues. DNA for the CDR3: TGTGCCAGCACCACAAACGCGGGAGGCGTCCTTAGCTCCTACGAGCAGTACTTC. Translated, it gives CASTTNAGGVLSSYEQYF. Variable domain in full (rest from reference TRBV11-1 and TRBJ2-7): EAEVAQSPRYKITEKSQAVAFWCDPISGHATLYWYRQILGQGPELLVQFQDESVVDDSQLPKDRFSAERLKGVDSTLKIQPAELGDSAMYLCASTTNAGGVLSSYEQYFGPGTRLTVT.

The genes are TRBV7-9 and TRBJ1-1; 8 bases map to TRBD1. Germline values: CDR1 SEHNR, CDR2 FQNEAQ (reference sequence). Losses at the gene ends were 4 bases for V and 3 bases for J; bases not matched to a gene: 4. CDR3 length equals 14 residues. CDR3 bases: TGTGCCAGCAGCTCCCAGGGGGCGGACACTGAAGCTTTCTTT. Residues: CASSSQGADTEAFF.

This clonotype was seen a handful of times. The rearrangement uses TRBV9 and TRBJ2-1; 10 bases agree with TRBD2. The CDR3 contains 16 residues. Germline V gives CDR1 SGDLS, CDR2 YYNGEE. The V gene end was trimmed by 0 bases and the J gene end by 6 bases; junction bases not matched to a gene: 6. The CDR3 DNA is TGTGCCAGCAGCGTAGGCCCTAGCGGGGGTTCCAATGAGCAGTTCTTC. Amino acids: CASSVGPSGGSNEQFF.

This clonotype was recorded a few times. The chain combines TRBV20-1 with TRBJ2-1; D is perhaps TRBD2 (5 bases). Germline CDR1 and CDR2: DFQATT and SNEGSKA (reference sequence). The CDR3 extends over 14 amino acids. V was shortened by 3 bases and J by 9 bases, with 18 bases between the two germline ends. Written as DNA, the CDR3 is TGCAGTGCTAGTCGGGGTCTTGGACGAGGTGAGCAGTTCTTC. As protein: CSASRGLGRGEQFF.